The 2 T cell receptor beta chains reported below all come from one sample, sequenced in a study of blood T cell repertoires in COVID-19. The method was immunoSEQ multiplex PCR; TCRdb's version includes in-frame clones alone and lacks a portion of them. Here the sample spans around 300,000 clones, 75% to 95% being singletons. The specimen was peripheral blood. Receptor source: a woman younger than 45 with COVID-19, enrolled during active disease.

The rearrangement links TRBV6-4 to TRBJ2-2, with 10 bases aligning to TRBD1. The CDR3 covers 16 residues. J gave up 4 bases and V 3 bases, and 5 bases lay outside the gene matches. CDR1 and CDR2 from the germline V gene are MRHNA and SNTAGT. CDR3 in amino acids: CASSEWTGGITGELFF. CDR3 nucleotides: TGTGCCAGCAGTGAATGGACAGGGGGTATCACCGGGGAGCTGTTTTTT.

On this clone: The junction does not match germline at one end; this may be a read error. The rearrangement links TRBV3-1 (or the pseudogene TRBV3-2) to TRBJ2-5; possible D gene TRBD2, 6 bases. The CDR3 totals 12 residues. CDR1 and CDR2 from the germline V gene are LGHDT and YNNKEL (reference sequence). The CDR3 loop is CASSLITGRPNF. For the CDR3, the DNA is TGTGCCAGCAGCCTTATTACCGGGAGACCAAACTTC.